These 15 T cell receptor beta chains originate from one sample sequenced in a study of blood T cell repertoires in COVID-19. Clones were read by immunoSEQ multiplex PCR, and TCRdb kept only the in-frame ones, dropping some. Found here are under 250,000 clones, about four fifths of them singletons; the top ten hold approximately 8%. What was sequenced was peripheral blood. The origin of the receptors is a woman in her 50s with active or convalescent COVID-19.

The chain recombines TRBV29-1 with TRBJ2-7; D is perhaps TRBD2 (6 bases). There are 13 residues in the CDR3. Germline CDR1 reads SQVTM; CDR2 reads ANQGSEA. Trimming took off 3 bases at V and 1 base at J, with 10 bases between the two ends. CDR3 DNA: TGCAGCGTTGAGGAGACTAGTTCCTACGAGCAGTACTTC. This encodes CSVEETSSYEQYF.

The chain joins TRBV10-3 to TRBJ2-1; D might be TRBD1 (6 bases). Germline V gene lookup returns CDR1 ENHRY and CDR2 SYGVKD. Trimming removed 5 bases at V and 5 bases at J, with 13 bases between. The CDR3 spans 14 residues. The CDR3 DNA sequence: TGTGCCATCAGTTCGACAGGACAGAACAATGAGCAGTTCTTC. Protein sequence: CAISSTGQNNEQFF.

This chain joins TRBV28 and TRBJ2-7; D ambiguous. Germline-derived CDR1 and CDR2 are MDHEN and SYDVKM. The CDR3 contains 11 residues. Trimming stripped 6 bases from V and 3 bases from J, with 6 bases between. The CDR3 spells CASSLFYEQYF. In nucleotides, the CDR3 is TGTGCCAGCAGCCTCTTCTACGAGCAGTACTTC.

J is TRBJ2-7 and V is TRBV6-1; a possible D gene is TRBD2 (6 bases). The CDR3 has 15 residues. Per the germline V gene, CDR1 is MNHNS and CDR2 is SASEGT. V dropped 3 bases and J dropped 5 bases, with 17 bases sitting between them. The CDR3 DNA reads as TGTGCCAGCAGTGATTGGGCGGGACGGGTGAACGAGCAGTACTTC. It is translated as CASSDWAGRVNEQYF.

This chain links TRBV6-4 with TRBJ2-7; D possibly corresponds to TRBD1 (6 bases). V lost 3 bases, J lost 0 bases, and 12 bases lay in between. The CDR3 consists of 15 residues. In germline, CDR1 is MRHNA, CDR2 SNTAGT. CDR3 sequence (DNA): TGTGCCAGCAGTGAACGGACCAGGGGCTCCTACGAGCAGTACGTC. Amino acids: CASSERTRGSYEQYV.

This clone appeared once. The rearrangement joins TRBV3-1 (or the pseudogene TRBV3-2) to TRBJ1-5; no reliable D call. The CDR3 runs to 12 residues. V was cut by 2 bases and J by 5 bases, with 4 bases left in between. From germline, CDR1 is LGHDT and CDR2 YNNKEL (reference sequence). Here the CDR3 DNA reads TGTGCCAGCAGCCAATCGGATCAGCCCCAGCATTTT. The encoded protein is CASSQSDQPQHF.

J is TRBJ2-7 and V is TRBV3-1 (or the pseudogene TRBV3-2), with unresolved D. V lost 3 bases to trimming and J lost 0 bases, with 3 bases between them. Per germline, CDR1 LGHDT and CDR2 YNNKEL (reference sequence). The CDR3 sequence is 12 residues long. The CDR3 DNA sequence: TGTGCCAGCAGCCATCTCTCCTACGAGCAGTACTTC. Residues: CASSHLSYEQYF.

The gene calls are TRBV27 and TRBJ1-5; 7 bases are a match to TRBD1. The V gene end was trimmed by 3 bases and the J gene end by 6 bases; junction bases not matched to a gene: 17. The CDR3 covers 18 residues. Germline V gene data show CDR1 as MNHEY and CDR2 as SMNVEV (reference sequence). The CDR3 region is CASSFRNPGQTLSQPQHF. CDR3 coding DNA: TGTGCCAGCAGTTTCAGAAATCCGGGACAGACTCTTTCTCAGCCCCAGCATTTT.

J is TRBJ1-1 and V is TRBV6-6, with a tentative D call TRBD1 (5 bases). The CDR3 loop spans 13 amino acids. Trimming shortened V by 8 bases and J by 5 bases, and 15 bases separated the two germline ends. Looked up from germline, CDR1 is MNHNY and CDR2 is SVGAGI (reference sequence). DNA for the CDR3: TGTGCCAGCCCCAGGGCTTTGGGTACTGAAGCTTTCTTT. Protein product: CASPRALGTEAFF.

This clone showed up just a few times. CDR3 protein: CASSPDGRADEQFF. In DNA form, the CDR3 reads TGTGCCAGCTCACCCGACGGCAGGGCCGATGAGCAGTTCTTC. The rearrangement joins TRBV18 to TRBJ2-1, with TRBD1 as a possible D gene (5 bases). V was trimmed by 3 bases and J by 8 bases, leaving 14 bases between them. This CDR3 comprises 14 residues. CDR1 is KGHSH, CDR2 LQKENI, per germline.

CDR3: CASTPPGQNQPQHF. The CDR3 region has the DNA TGTGCCAGCACCCCCCCGGGACAGAATCAGCCCCAGCATTTT. This chain joins TRBV28 and TRBJ1-5; 7 bases are a match to TRBD1. The V segment lost 7 bases and the J segment 4 bases; nucleotides outside the gene matches: 7. CDR3 length: 14 residues. Germline CDR1 reads MDHEN; CDR2 reads SYDVKM.

The chain recombines TRBV10-3 with TRBJ2-1; D is ambiguous. CDR3 length equals 12 residues. Germline CDR1 and CDR2: ENHRY and SYGVKD. The V and J ends lost 0 bases and 12 bases respectively, with 9 bases between them. DNA of the CDR3: TGTGCCATCAGTGAGTCCGTGACATGGCAGTTCTTC. Its translation is CAISESVTWQFF.

The chain couples TRBV30 to TRBJ1-1; no firm D call. CDR3 length: 13 residues. The V gene's germline CDR1 is GTSNPN and CDR2 SVGIG (reference sequence). With 0 bases removed from V and 4 bases from J, the gap between germline ends came to 9 bases. The CDR3 nucleotides read TGTGCCTGGAGTGTACGTTCGGGCACTGAAGCTTTCTTT. This translates into CAWSVRSGTEAFF.

The V and J genes are TRBV19 and TRBJ2-2, with TRBD2 matching over 8 bases. There are 15 residues in the CDR3. Germline V gene lookup returns CDR1 LNHDA and CDR2 SQIVND (reference sequence). Trimming cost V 5 bases and J 6 bases; bases outside gene matches: 8. The CDR3 nucleotides read TGTGCCAGTAGTTTCGCGGGAGGAGGGGCCGGGGAGCTGTTTTTT. This encodes CASSFAGGGAGELFF.

The chain is built from TRBV25-1 and TRBJ1-5, with D unresolved. Per the germline V gene, CDR1 is MGHDK and CDR2 is SYGVNS. This CDR3 region has 12 residues. V was shortened by 5 bases and J by 4 bases, with 6 bases between the two germline ends. CDR3 region: CASSFLNQPQHF. Written as DNA, the CDR3 is TGTGCCAGCAGTTTTTTAAATCAGCCCCAGCATTTT.